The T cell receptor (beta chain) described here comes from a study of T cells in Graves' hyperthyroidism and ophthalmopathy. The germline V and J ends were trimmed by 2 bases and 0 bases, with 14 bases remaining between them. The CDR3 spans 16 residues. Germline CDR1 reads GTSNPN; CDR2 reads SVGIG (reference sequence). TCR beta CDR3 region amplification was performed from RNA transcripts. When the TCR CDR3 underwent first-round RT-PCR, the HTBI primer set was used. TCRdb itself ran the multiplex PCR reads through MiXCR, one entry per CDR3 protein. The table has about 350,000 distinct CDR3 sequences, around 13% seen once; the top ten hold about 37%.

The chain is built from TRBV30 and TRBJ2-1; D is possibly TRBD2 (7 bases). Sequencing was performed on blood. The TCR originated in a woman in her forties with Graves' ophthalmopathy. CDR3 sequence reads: CAWSHGGPSSYNEQFF. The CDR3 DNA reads TGTGCCTGGAGTCACGGGGGGCCTAGCTCCTACAATGAGCAGTTCTTC.